This T cell receptor beta chain was recorded in a study of tumor and adjacent non-tumor tissue in lung cancer. Study-level points and caveats: Tumor tissue had significantly higher TCR diversity than normal lung. Top 100 clones took a larger repertoire share in normal lung.

In this sample, this clonotype turned up a few times. Its antigen remains unknown. This sample's RNA came from whole unsorted tissue. V shed 3 bases and J shed 0 bases, with 15 bases lying between them. This CDR3 region has 15 residues. Germline CDR1 and CDR2: DFQATT and SNEGSKA (reference sequence). TCRbeta libraries were built with three rounds of nested PCR, modified from ARM-PCR. TCRdb independently ran MiXCR on the multiplex PCR reads; one entry per CDR3 protein. This table holds around 86,000 distinct CDR3 sequences, 72% found once. The receptor's source is a woman between 35 and 50 years old with non-small cell lung cancer. The material sequenced was lung tumor tissue. The chain uses TRBV20-1 and TRBJ2-7; D gene uncertain. The CDR3, as DNA: TGCAGTGCTAGGGACCTTCGAAAGGTCTCCTACGAGCAGTACTTC. It specifies CSARDLRKVSYEQYF.